These T cell receptor beta chains were read from a single sample in a study of cytomegalovirus exposure and HLA in healthy donors. TCRdb's table, derived via immunoSEQ multiplex PCR, lists solely in-frame clones and lacks some. The table has about 120,000 clones, roughly 80% seen once. Sequences were obtained from PBMCs. All receptors come from a woman aged 25 to 39 in good health and CMV-seropositive. Both conserved end residues are trimmed from each CDR3.

J,V,CDR3
TRBJ2-7,TRBV19,ASSTKTGGVEQY
TRBJ2-7,TRBV18,ASSQGAGTSYEQY
TRBJ1-5,TRBV7-9,SSSLGQGAHQPQH
TRBJ1-1,TRBV25-1,ASSKQGTEAF
TRBJ2-7,TRBV11-3,ASSTRDRAVEQY
TRBJ1-2,TRBV30,AWNDRGPDGYT
TRBJ1-1,TRBV27,ASSLLRTGGVTEAF
TRBJ2-5,TRBV5-1,ASSPLGLAGGQETQY
TRBJ1-1,TRBV5-4,ASSLEGRNTEAF
TRBJ1-3,TRBV19,ASRSQISGNTIY
TRBJ1-2,TRBV7-6,ASSLSSSGQTDYGYT
TRBJ1-4,TRBV19,ASSRTHTGGVDEKLF
TRBJ1-2,TRBV29-1,SVESGSGGYT
TRBJ1-1,TRBV27,ASSGHAEAF
TRBJ2-7,TRBV7-9,ASSLRSNEQY
TRBJ1-2,TRBV5-4,ASREQGSYGYT
TRBJ1-6,TRBV21-1,ASSKAGIGDSPLH
TRBJ1-2,TRBV10-1,ASSSTGYYGYT
TRBJ2-5,TRBV9,ASSVGAGEQTQY
TRBJ1-2,TRBV19,ASSIGGHNYGYT
TRBJ1-2,TRBV6-5,ASSDYQGAGGYT
TRBJ2-2,TRBV30,AYPSGSSNTGELF
TRBJ1-2,TRBV5-1,ASSTTGQSNYGYT
TRBJ2-7,TRBV5-1,ASSLVSGSANEQY
TRBJ2-1,TRBV7-9,ASRPDRDSYNEQF
TRBJ1-2,TRBV7-9,ASSSSGAGGAYGYT
TRBJ2-5,TRBV9,ASSVDTAIETQY
TRBJ2-5,TRBV27,ASSPRGLGETQY
-,TRBV5-1,ASSPRGHSSYEQY
TRBJ1-2,TRBV9,ASSAETGMDYGYT
TRBJ1-6,TRBV6-1,ASRRQGRNSPLH
TRBJ2-5,TRBV14,ASSQPRLAGEETQY
TRBJ1-3,TRBV19,ASSAGGWVLDTIY
TRBJ2-2,TRBV2,ASSRDRGKAGELF
TRBJ2-5,TRBV5-1,ASSPSEPRVETQY
TRBJ2-1,TRBV7-9,ASSLVSQGPNNEQF
TRBJ1-3,TRBV19,ASRNDIYSGNTIY
TRBJ1-2,TRBV5-6,ASSFIGTDVNYGYT
TRBJ1-1,TRBV5-3,ARNLSPGTGITEAF
TRBJ1-1,TRBV6-5,ASSALDRETEAF
TRBJ2-3,TRBV29-1,SVEDLKFGAGVVDTQY
TRBJ2-7,TRBV7-9,ASSPNLVDEQY